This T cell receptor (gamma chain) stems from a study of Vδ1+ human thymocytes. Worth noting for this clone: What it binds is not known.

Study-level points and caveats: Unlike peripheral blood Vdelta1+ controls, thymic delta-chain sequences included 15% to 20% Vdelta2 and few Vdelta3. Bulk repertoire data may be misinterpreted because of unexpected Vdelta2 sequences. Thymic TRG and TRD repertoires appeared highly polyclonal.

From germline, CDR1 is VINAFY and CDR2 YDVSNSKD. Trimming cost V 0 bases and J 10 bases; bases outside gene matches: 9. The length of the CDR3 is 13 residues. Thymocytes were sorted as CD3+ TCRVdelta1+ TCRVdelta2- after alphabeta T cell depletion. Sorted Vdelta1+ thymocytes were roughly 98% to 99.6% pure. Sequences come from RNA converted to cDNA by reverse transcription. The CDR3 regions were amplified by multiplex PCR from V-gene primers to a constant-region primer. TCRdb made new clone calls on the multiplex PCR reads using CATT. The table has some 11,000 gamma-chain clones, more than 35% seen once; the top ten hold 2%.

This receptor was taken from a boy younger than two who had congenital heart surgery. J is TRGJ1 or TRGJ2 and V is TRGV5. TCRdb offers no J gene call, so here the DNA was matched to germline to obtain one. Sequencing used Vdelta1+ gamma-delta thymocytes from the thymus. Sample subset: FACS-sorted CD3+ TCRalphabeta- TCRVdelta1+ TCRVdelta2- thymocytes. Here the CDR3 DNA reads TGTGCCACCTGGGACAGGCAGGCATCGAAGAAACTCTTT. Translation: CATWDRQASKKLF.